This record concerns one T cell receptor (beta chain) sequence. As yet, its antigen is unknown. The V and J ends lost 0 bases and 4 bases respectively, with 15 bases between them. Germline lookup yields CDR1 MNHEY and CDR2 SVGAGI. The CDR3 extends over 16 amino acids. TCRdb redid the calling of the 5' RACE reads with MiXCR, one entry per CDR3 protein. The table has approximately 300,000 distinct CDR3 sequences, 15% to 20% seen once. The sample belongs to a study of T-cell memory formation after mild COVID-19. The wider study: Among the donors, TCR clusters were largely specific to each donor. Study results and limitations: In pre-infection memory, a portion of responding clones appeared, which suggested that cross-reactive memory joined. Unconfirmed was the SARS-CoV-2 specificity of second-wave clones that peaked on day 37. Day 15 to 85 contracting clones showed balanced CD4/CD8; later expanders leaned CD4+.

The rearrangement joins TRBV6-5 to TRBJ1-1; D not certain. This clonotype originated in a man between 18 and 29 years old who had mild COVID-19 (a few samples of this study predate the infection). Cell type and time point are not known. Sequencing was done on a sample of PBMCs or a T cell subset sorted from them (not recorded which). CDR3 DNA sequence: TGTGCCAGCAGTTACTCGGATCTCCGGGGATCCACTGAAGCTTTCTTT. Its protein product is CASSYSDLRGSTEAFF.